The 19 T cell receptor beta chains presented below share a single source sample, sequenced in a study of siplizumab effects on memory and regulatory T cells (dated by TCRdb to the late 2010s). The library relied on the immunoSEQ multiplex PCR assay. TCRdb holds this immuneACCESS table with in-frame rearrangements only. Some clones are missing; in checked studies, unresolved V genes explain under half, and the rest has no known cause. This sample gives roughly 120,000 clones in total; about 91% of them show up just once. The top ten clones comprise approximately 0.75% of the sample. The sequenced sample consisted of Tregs sorted from blood. Source of these receptors: a human donor in good health.

This chain uses TRBV27 with TRBJ1-1; 7 positions agree with TRBD1. The junction had 14 bases not matched to a gene; V was cut back by 3 bases and J by 1 base. The germline CDR1 and CDR2 sequences are MNHEY and SMNVEV (reference sequence). The CDR3 is made up of 18 amino acids. This CDR3 reads CASSFRSIQGTRNTEAFF. In nucleotides, the CDR3 is TGTGCCAGCAGTTTCCGTAGTATACAGGGGACGAGGAACACTGAAGCTTTCTTT.

The V gene is TRBV18, the J gene TRBJ1-1; TRBD1 agrees at 11 bases. This CDR3 has 15 residues. The V segment lost 3 bases and the J segment 1 base; nucleotides outside the gene matches: 1. From germline, CDR1 is KGHSH and CDR2 LQKENI. The CDR3 here is CASSPGQGANTEAFF. For the CDR3, the DNA is TGTGCCAGCTCACCCGGACAGGGGGCGAACACTGAAGCTTTCTTT.

V usage is TRBV29-1 and J usage is TRBJ2-5; 9 bases map to TRBD2. This CDR3 is built from 14 residues. J lost 4 bases, V lost 3 bases, and 6 bases had no gene match. The germline gives CDR1 SQVTM, CDR2 ANQGSEA. CDR3 nucleotides: TGCAGCGTTGATGGGCGGGGGGGCTCAGAGACCCAGTACTTC. Amino acids: CSVDGRGGSETQYF.

The rearrangement links TRBV5-1 to TRBJ2-7; weak D call: TRBD2 (6 bases). The V end lost 1 base, the J end lost 2 bases, and 10 bases lay between the germline ends. CDR1 is SGHRS, CDR2 YFSETQ, per germline. The CDR3 has 14 amino acids. This CDR3 reads CASSLYGRTYEQYF. In nucleotides, the CDR3 is TGCGCCAGCAGCTTGTACGGGAGAACCTACGAGCAGTACTTC.

The chain couples TRBV2 to TRBJ2-3, with D unresolved. The V end was cut by 1 base, the J end by 7 bases, with 6 bases between. The V gene's germline CDR1 is SNHLY and CDR2 FYNNEI. This CDR3 comprises 12 residues. The CDR3 nucleotides are TGTGCCAGCAGTGAAGGTGCCTATACGCAGTATTTT. It encodes CASSEGAYTQYF.

This chain uses TRBV7-2 with TRBJ2-3, with D unclear. The length of the CDR3 is 12 residues. Trimming cost V 2 bases and J 4 bases, with 4 bases left between them. CDR1 and CDR2 from the germline V gene are SGHTA and FQGNSA. The CDR3, as DNA: TGTGCCAGCAGCTTACCTCCAGATACGCAGTATTTT. Protein sequence: CASSLPPDTQYF.

This sequence joins TRBV19 and TRBJ1-6, with D possibly being TRBD1 (5 bases). The CDR3 covers 15 residues. Germline V gene lookup returns CDR1 LNHDA and CDR2 SQIVND (reference sequence). The V end was cut by 4 bases, the J end by 7 bases, with 14 bases between. In DNA form, the CDR3 reads TGTGCCAGTAGTACCGCAGGGACTGCAAATTCACCCCTCCACTTT. Translation: CASSTAGTANSPLHF.

Only one count was recorded for this clone. The gene calls are TRBV11-2 and TRBJ2-1; 9 bases fit TRBD2. V was clipped by 4 bases and J by 5 bases; unmatched bases: 9. The CDR3 sequence is 16 residues long. CDR1 and CDR2 (germline): SGHAT, FQNNGV. This CDR3 reads CASSSSKGLAHNEQFF. The CDR3, as DNA: TGTGCCAGCAGCTCCTCAAAGGGACTAGCCCACAATGAGCAGTTCTTC.

This chain links TRBV2 with TRBJ2-3; D perhaps matches TRBD1 (6 bases). The ends were cut back, 7 bases at V and 4 bases at J, with 12 bases in the middle. Germline values: CDR1 SNHLY, CDR2 FYNNEI. The CDR3 covers 13 residues. The CDR3 bases are TGTGCCAGCAAACAGGGATATGCAGATACGCAGTATTTT. Protein sequence: CASKQGYADTQYF.

The rearrangement joins TRBV6-6 to TRBJ1-1; no firm D call. CDR3 length equals 12 residues. Trimming stripped 6 bases from V and 6 bases from J, with 11 bases between. The germline gives CDR1 MNHNY, CDR2 SVGAGI (reference sequence). The CDR3 coding sequence is TGTGCCAGCAGACTTGCGGAGGCTGAAGCTTTCTTT. It yields the protein CASRLAEAEAFF.

The V call is TRBV15, the J call TRBJ2-1, with a tentative D call TRBD2 (6 bases). Deletions cut 0 bases from V and 9 bases from J, with 21 bases between. Per the germline V gene, CDR1 is LNHNV and CDR2 is YYDKDF (reference sequence). The CDR3 length is 17 residues. The CDR3 spells CATSRDRFYLGGSEQFF. DNA of the CDR3: TGTGCCACCAGCAGAGATCGTTTCTACTTGGGAGGAAGTGAGCAGTTCTTC.

The chain uses TRBV27 and TRBJ2-6; D unresolved. In germline, CDR1 is MNHEY, CDR2 SMNVEV (reference sequence). CDR3 length equals 17 residues. Trimming took 2 bases from V and 0 from J, leaving 11 bases between them. The CDR3 DNA reads TGTGCCAGCAGTTTACAGGCATATAGCTCTGGGGCCAACGTCCTGACTTTC. Translating it yields CASSLQAYSSGANVLTF.

This rearrangement joins TRBV27 to TRBJ2-7; a possible D gene is TRBD1 (5 bases). V dropped 9 bases and J dropped 2 bases, with 14 bases sitting between them. The CDR3 loop spans 13 amino acids. Per the germline V gene, CDR1 is MNHEY and CDR2 is SMNVEV (reference sequence). DNA of the CDR3: TGTGCCAGGGACCTGGGCAGGGCCTACGAGCAGTACTTC. It specifies CARDLGRAYEQYF.

The rearrangement uses TRBV5-6 and TRBJ1-5; D call uncertain. Per the germline V gene, CDR1 is SGHDT and CDR2 is YYEEEE. With 5 bases removed from V and 2 bases from J, the gap between germline ends came to 11 bases. This CDR3 is built from 14 residues. Here the CDR3 reads CASSRGRGNQPQHF. The CDR3 DNA sequence: TGTGCCAGCAGTCGAGGGAGAGGCAATCAGCCCCAGCATTTT.

The chain recombines TRBV2 with TRBJ1-1; D possibly corresponds to TRBD1 (5 bases). The germline V gene has CDR1 SNHLY and CDR2 FYNNEI. Between the trimmed V and J ends, which lost 7 bases and 1 base, there was a span of 19 bases. CDR3 length: 16 amino acids. The CDR3: CASNVGQGRRNTEAFF. The CDR3 DNA sequence: TGTGCCAGCAATGTTGGGCAGGGAAGGAGGAACACTGAAGCTTTCTTT.

The J gene is TRBJ1-2, the V gene TRBV30, with 8 bases matching TRBD1. The CDR3 loop spans 15 amino acids. Germline CDR1 GTSNPN, CDR2 SVGIG (reference sequence). The J segment lost 3 bases and the V segment lost 1 base, leaving 7 bases of the junction unmatched. The CDR3 DNA reads TGTGCCTGGAGTGCGGGGACAGGTGACTACTATGGCTACACCTTC. Translating it yields CAWSAGTGDYYGYTF.

This clone turned up a few times. V is TRBV7-9 and J is TRBJ1-6; D not certain. With 2 bases removed from V and 10 bases from J, the gap between germline ends came to 9 bases. Germline V lookup: CDR1 SEHNR, CDR2 FQNEAQ (reference sequence). This CDR3 has 13 amino acids. DNA for the CDR3: TGTGCCAGCAGCTTATACAGAGTCTCACCCCTCCACTTT. Protein: CASSLYRVSPLHF. The variable domain in full, with the rest retrieved from reference TRBV7-9 and TRBJ1-6, is DTGVSQNPRHKITKRGQNVTFRCDPISEHNRLYWYRQTLGQGPEFLTYFQNEAQLEKSRLLSDRFSAERPKGSFSTLEIQRTEQGDSAMYLCASSLYRVSPLHFGNGTRLTVT.

In this sample, this clone turned up once. The gene calls are TRBV4-1 and TRBJ1-3; D is unresolved. Trimming pared 1 base from V and 4 bases from J, leaving 8 bases between. The CDR3 spans 14 residues. The germline V gene encodes CDR1 MGHRA and CDR2 YSYEKL. The CDR3 coding sequence is TGCGCCAGCAGCCAAGGGACTCGGGGAAACACCATATATTTT. This gives the protein CASSQGTRGNTIYF.

The chain is built from TRBV30 and TRBJ2-7; D is unclear. This CDR3 has 13 residues. CDR1 and CDR2 (germline): GTSNPN, SVGIG (reference sequence). The ends were cut back, 3 bases at V and 6 bases at J, with 15 bases in the middle. The CDR3: CAWRGLRLGEQYF. CDR3 coding DNA: TGTGCCTGGAGAGGGTTAAGGCTAGGCGAGCAGTACTTC.